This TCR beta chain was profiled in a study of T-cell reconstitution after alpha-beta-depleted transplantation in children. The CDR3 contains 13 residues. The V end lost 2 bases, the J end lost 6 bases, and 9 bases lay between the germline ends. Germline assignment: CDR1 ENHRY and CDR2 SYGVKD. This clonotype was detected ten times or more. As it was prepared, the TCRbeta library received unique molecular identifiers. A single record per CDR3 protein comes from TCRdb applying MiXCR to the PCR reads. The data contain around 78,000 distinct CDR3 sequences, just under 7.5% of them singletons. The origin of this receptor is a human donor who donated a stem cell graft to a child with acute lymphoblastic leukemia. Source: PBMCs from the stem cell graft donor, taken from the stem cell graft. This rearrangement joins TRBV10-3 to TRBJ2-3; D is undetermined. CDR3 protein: CAISENPRDTQYF. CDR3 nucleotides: TGTGCCATCAGTGAGAACCCGAGGGATACGCAGTATTTT.